Listed below are T cell receptor beta chains from one sample, sequenced in a study of CXCR3-negative and CXCR3-positive naive CD8 T cells. Following a re-call of the 5' RACE reads, TCRdb has one entry per CDR3 protein and lacks DNA. The sample yields some 120,000 distinct CDR3 sequences, of which the top ten take up around 0.54%. Sequencing used naive CXCR3+ CD8+ T cells from blood. All receptors come from a human donor in good health. Some clones in this sample may be carry-over from other donors' samples. The CDR3 runs from the conserved cysteine through the conserved F or W.

J | V | CDR3
TRBJ2-3 | TRBV29-1 | CSVRGPNTDTQYF
TRBJ2-5 | TRBV27 | CASSSRDSPQETQYF
TRBJ2-1 | TRBV4-1 | CASSQEAGEAYNEQFF
TRBJ2-7 | TRBV20-1 | CSARPPTSVVAYEQYF
TRBJ2-3 | TRBV11-2 | CASSLGYGRRTDTQYF
TRBJ1-1 | TRBV27 | CASSLIMGVEAFF
TRBJ2-7 | TRBV5-4 | CASSLRGAPTGEQYF
TRBJ2-1 | TRBV6-5 | CAGSYSVGGTGEQFF
TRBJ2-1 | TRBV29-1 | CSVIRAGDELNEQFF
TRBJ1-1 | TRBV24-1 | CATSEYQQGMNTEAFF
TRBJ2-2 | TRBV6-2/TRBV6-3 | CASSLVGSTGELFF
TRBJ1-1 | TRBV15 | CATSSKGGNAEAFF
TRBJ2-5 | TRBV25-1 | CASSDEGEGETQYF
TRBJ2-2 | TRBV29-1 | CSVVGTRNTGELFF
TRBJ2-7 | TRBV20-1 | CSAPDRNSYEQYF
TRBJ2-7 | TRBV29-1 | CSVVGPRNPYEQYF
TRBJ2-7 | TRBV28 | CASSGTEASYEQYF
TRBJ1-1 | TRBV5-1 | CASSSGQGRSNTIREIEAFF
TRBJ2-3 | TRBV5-1 | CASSLANGLEDTDTQYF
TRBJ2-5 | TRBV12-3/TRBV12-4 | CASSRSGLETQYF
TRBJ2-1 | TRBV12-3/TRBV12-4 | CASSLSGLNEQFF
TRBJ2-7 | TRBV2 | CASSEGGQPHF
TRBJ2-7 | TRBV29-1 | CSVNRDNSYEQYF